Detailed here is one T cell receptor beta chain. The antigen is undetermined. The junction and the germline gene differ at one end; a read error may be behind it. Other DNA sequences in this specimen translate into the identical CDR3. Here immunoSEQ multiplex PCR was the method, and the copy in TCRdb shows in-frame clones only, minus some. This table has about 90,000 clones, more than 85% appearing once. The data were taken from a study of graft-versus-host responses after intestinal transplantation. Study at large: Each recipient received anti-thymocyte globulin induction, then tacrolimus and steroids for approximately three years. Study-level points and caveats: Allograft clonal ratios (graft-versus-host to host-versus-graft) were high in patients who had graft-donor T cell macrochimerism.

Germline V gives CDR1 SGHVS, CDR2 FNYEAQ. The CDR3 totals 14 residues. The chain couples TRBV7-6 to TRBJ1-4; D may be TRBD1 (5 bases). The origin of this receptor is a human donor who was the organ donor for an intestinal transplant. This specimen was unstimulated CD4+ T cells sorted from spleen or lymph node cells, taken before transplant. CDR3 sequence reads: CASSLGTGREKLFF. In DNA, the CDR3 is TGTGCCAGCAGTTTAGGGACGGGGAGAGAAAAACTGTTTTTT.